This T cell receptor beta chain derives from a study of molecular identifiers for immune sequencing clone quantification. Study-level background: Across replicate runs, RNA obtained from around 20,000 or 100,000 naive CD8 cells was divided into five, with four undergoing sequencing.

With listed TCR primers and previously described methods, bulk TCR libraries were prepared. TCRdb redid the calling of the PCR reads with MiXCR, one entry per CDR3 protein. This sample has roughly 86,000 distinct CDR3 sequences; 15% to 20% occur once, and the top ten carry roughly 0.8%. This clonotype appeared many times. Its target is unknown. The authors gated naive CD8 T cells as CD8+CD4-CCR7+CD45RA+ for sorting. The CDR3 totals 16 residues. V gave up 7 bases and J gave up 1 base; unmatched junction bases: 11. The germline gives CDR1 SQVTM, CDR2 ANQGSEA. Study-level points and caveats: Clones that exceeded 20 RNA copies held over 98% of effector molecules, yet under 1% in naive cells.

The J gene is TRBJ1-5, the V gene TRBV29-1, with 9 bases that match TRBD1. The source material was naive CD8+ T cells from blood, with Jurkat cell RNA spiked in. Subset indicated: FACS-sorted CD8+CD4-CCR7+CD45RA+ naive T cells. The clonotype was recovered from a human donor in good health. Some libraries in this study had Jurkat cell RNA spiked in. CDR3 nucleotides: TGCAGCGCTCCGGGACAGGGAGCCGACAGCAATCAGCCCCAGCATTTT. It translates to CSAPGQGADSNQPQHF.